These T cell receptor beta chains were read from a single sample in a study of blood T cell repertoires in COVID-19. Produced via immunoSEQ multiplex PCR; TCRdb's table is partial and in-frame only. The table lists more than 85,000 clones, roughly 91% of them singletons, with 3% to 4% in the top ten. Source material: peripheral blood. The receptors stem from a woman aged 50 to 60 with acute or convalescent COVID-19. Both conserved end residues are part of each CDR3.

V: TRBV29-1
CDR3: CSVDGDYEQYF

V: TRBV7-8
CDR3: CASSPKRGISDEQYF

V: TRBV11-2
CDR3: CASSPRGGAYEQYF

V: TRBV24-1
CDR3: CATSDHRVGVPAYNEQFF

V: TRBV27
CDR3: CASSFGVESPLHF

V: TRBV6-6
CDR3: CASSYTSGHYEQYF

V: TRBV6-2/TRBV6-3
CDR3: CASSYGGDLGELFF

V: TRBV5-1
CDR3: CASSPGQSSYNEQFF

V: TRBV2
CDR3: CASSEWGDPRGNEQFF

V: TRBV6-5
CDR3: CASNHDRGKNEKLFF

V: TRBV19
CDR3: CASSVQSANYGYTF

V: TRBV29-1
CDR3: CSVDDSTTNEKLFF

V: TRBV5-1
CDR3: CASSLPSGRARTDTQYF

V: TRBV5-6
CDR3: CASSTRQGAPGQPQHF

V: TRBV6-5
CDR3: CASSPGQGGRKQYF

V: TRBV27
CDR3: CASSLLGTSGRADTQYF

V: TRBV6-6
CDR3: CASSLGVPEAFF

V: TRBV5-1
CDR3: CASSYPTSASTDTQYF

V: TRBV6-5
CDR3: CASRGTGGNEQFF

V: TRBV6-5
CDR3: CASSVNRDQPQHF

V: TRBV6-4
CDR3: CASSAGTGGNQPQHF

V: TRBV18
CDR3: CASSPSGGQYVTQYF

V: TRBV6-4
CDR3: CASSGSMERLGGLFF

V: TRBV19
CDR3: CASSSSRGSGTEAFF

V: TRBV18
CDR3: CASSPDGQGEAFF

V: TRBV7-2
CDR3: CASRIGLGGNTIYF

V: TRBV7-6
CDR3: CASSNQALEQYF

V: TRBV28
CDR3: CASSLYNQGAGEKLFF

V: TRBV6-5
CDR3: CASRRYSNQPQHF

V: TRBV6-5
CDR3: CATAAQGNQPQHF

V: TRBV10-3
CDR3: CAISDRQQLKETQYF

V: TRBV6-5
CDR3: CASSYRGQGNTEAFF

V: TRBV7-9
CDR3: CASSHQAYGYTF

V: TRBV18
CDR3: CASSLSGSSYNEQFF

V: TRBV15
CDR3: CATRRDGNNQPQHF

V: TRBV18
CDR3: CASSPASTGGSEAFF

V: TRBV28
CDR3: CASSHRRGEGVAQHF

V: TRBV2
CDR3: CASTRGQETQYF

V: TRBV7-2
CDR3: CASSGTRQGYLRRQYF

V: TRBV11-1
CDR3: CASRGPGQNYEQYF

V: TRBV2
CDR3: CASSNTGLLNSPLHF

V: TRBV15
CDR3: CATSRDLASGRYEQYF

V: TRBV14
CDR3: CASSGLAGSNTGELFF

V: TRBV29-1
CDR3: CSGGAGGHETQYF

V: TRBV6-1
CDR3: CASSDGLHYGYTF

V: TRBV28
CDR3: CASSSGGERSDEQFF

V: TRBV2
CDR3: CASRPEMASFKQFF

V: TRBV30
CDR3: CAWSAGTGGRGYTF